The text below deals with one T cell receptor (beta chain). This record belongs to a study of T cell changes during pregnancy in multiple sclerosis. The CDR3 sequence is 11 residues long. Germline assignment: CDR1 SQVTM and CDR2 ANQGSEA. Trimming shortened V by 6 bases and J by 1 base, and 6 bases separated the two germline ends. Assay: immunoSEQ multiplex PCR; the TCRdb copy retains only in-frame clones and omits some. The table lists tens of thousands of clones, roughly 93% of them singletons. This specimen was peripheral blood, taken in the second trimester of pregnancy. The chain has TRBV29-1 and TRBJ2-5; D remains ambiguous. The clonotype comes from a female donor with multiple sclerosis, enrolled in a pregnancy study. CDR3 DNA sequence: TGCAGCGTCGGGTTCCAAGAGACCCAGTACTTC. Protein product: CSVGFQETQYF.